Each of the 14 T cell receptor beta chains below was sequenced from the same sample in a study of CD8 T cells in ankylosing spondylitis. Study results and limitations: Characteristic of ankylosing spondylitis blood, it appeared, was a TCR beta motif comprising roughly 8 highly homologous variants.

TCRdb called the 5' RACE reads again in MiXCR, with one record for every CDR3 protein. The repertoire includes under 850,000 distinct CDR3 sequences, under 20% of them detected once, and about 19% sits in the top ten. Which antigens these TCRs recognize remains unknown. Sequencing was done on a sample of blood, either unsorted or a sorted T cell fraction (not recorded which). The receptors derive from a male donor with ankylosing spondylitis.

This clonotype was seen only a few times. The rearrangement joins TRBV5-4 to TRBJ2-1; TRBD2 matches 12 bases. V trimming: 2 bases; J trimming: 0 bases; junction bases outside the gene matches: 9. The germline V gene has CDR1 SGHNT and CDR2 YYREEE (reference sequence). CDR3 size: 19 residues. This CDR3 reads CASSLVPTSGGSSYNEQFF. The CDR3 bases are TGTGCCAGCAGCTTAGTGCCTACTAGCGGGGGGAGCTCCTACAATGAGCAGTTCTTC.

Points on this clonotype: One end of the junction does not line up with germline, which may come from a read error. The chain joins TRBV12-3 or TRBV12-4 to TRBJ2-2, with 14 bases fitting TRBD2. The CDR3 is made up of 18 amino acids. The CDR3 DNA is TGTGCCATCAGTTTACCGACTAGCGGGAGGGCGAACACCGGGGAGCTGTTTTTT. Encoded protein: CAISLPTSGRANTGELFF.

This clonotype was found a few times. The rearrangement links TRBV29-1 to TRBJ1-4; 8 nucleotides align to TRBD1. Trimming removed 5 bases from V and 8 bases from J; junction bases left unmatched: 4. The length of the CDR3 is 12 residues. Germline CDR1 and CDR2: SQVTM and ANQGSEA. This chain's CDR3 is CSVLQGDEKLFF. The CDR3 coding sequence is TGCAGCGTTTTACAGGGGGACGAAAAACTGTTTTTT.

The chain carries TRBV11-2 and TRBJ2-6; D is ambiguous. CDR1 and CDR2 (germline): SGHAT, FQNNGV. This CDR3 is built from 12 residues. Between the trimmed V and J ends, which lost 0 bases and 13 bases, there was a span of 7 bases. The chain's CDR3 is CASSLDLRVLTF. CDR3 bases: TGTGCCAGCAGCTTAGATCTAAGGGTCCTGACTTTC. The full variable domain, rest sourced from reference TRBV11-2 and TRBJ2-6, is EAGVAQSPRYKIIEKRQSVAFWCNPISGHATLYWYQQILGQGPKLLIQFQNNGVVDDSQLPKDRFSAERLKGVDSTLKIQPAKLEDSAVYLCASSLDLRVLTFGAGSRLTVL.

This clonotype was picked up a small number of times. V usage is TRBV5-1 and J usage is TRBJ2-1; D gene unclear. The CDR3 covers 12 residues. V lost 3 bases to trimming and J lost 5 bases, with 6 bases between them. Germline CDR1 is SGHRS and CDR2 is YFSETQ. CDR3 nucleotide sequence: TGCGCCAGCAGCTGGAGCAACAATGAGCAGTTCTTC. As protein: CASSWSNNEQFF.

This clonotype has only a few counts. V is TRBV19 and J is TRBJ2-1; 14 bases are a match to TRBD2. Germline V gives CDR1 LNHDA, CDR2 SQIVND (reference sequence). With 6 bases clipped from V and 2 bases from J, the junction kept 9 bases outside the gene matches. The length of the CDR3 is 18 residues. The CDR3 DNA follows: TGTGCCAGTAGCTCCGGGACTAGCGGGAGTCACACCTACAATGAGCAGTTCTTC. Translated, it gives CASSSGTSGSHTYNEQFF. The full variable domain, its missing parts supplied by reference TRBV19 and TRBJ2-1, is DGGITQSPKYLFRKEGQNVTLSCEQNLNHDAMYWYRQDPGQGLRLIYYSQIVNDFQKGDIAEGYSVSREKKESFPLTVTSAQKNPTAFYLCASSSGTSGSHTYNEQFFGPGTRLTVL.

In its sample, this clonotype was seen a few times. CDR3 sequence (DNA): TGCAGTGCGTCGCGGGGGGCCAGAGAGACCCAGTACTTC. Protein sequence: CSASRGARETQYF. V and J are TRBV20-1 and TRBJ2-5, with 8 bases that match TRBD2. Looked up from germline, CDR1 is DFQATT and CDR2 is SNEGSKA (reference sequence). V was pared by 6 bases and J by 4 bases, with 7 bases of the junction left unmatched. The CDR3 is 13 amino acids.

The chain employs TRBV11-2 and TRBJ2-5; 8 nucleotides match TRBD1. The CDR3 has 15 residues. V gave up 4 bases and J gave up 5 bases; unmatched junction bases: 9. CDR1 is SGHAT and CDR2 is FQNNGV in the germline V gene. The DNA of the CDR3 is TGTGCCAGCAGCTCGGGGACAGGATTGCTCGAGACCCAGTACTTC. Translation: CASSSGTGLLETQYF. Complete variable domain (other parts from reference TRBV11-2 and TRBJ2-5): EAGVAQSPRYKIIEKRQSVAFWCNPISGHATLYWYQQILGQGPKLLIQFQNNGVVDDSQLPKDRFSAERLKGVDSTLKIQPAKLEDSAVYLCASSSGTGLLETQYFGPGTRLLVL.

This clonotype was picked up a small number of times. J is TRBJ1-3 and V is TRBV9; D ambiguous. Germline CDR1 is SGDLS and CDR2 is YYNGEE. The V end was cut by 3 bases, the J end by 0 bases, with 7 bases between. The CDR3 totals 14 residues. The CDR3 coding sequence is TGTGCCAGCAGCGGCGGGTACTCTGGAAACACCATATATTTT. Translating gives CASSGGYSGNTIYF.

V usage is TRBV6-5 and J usage is TRBJ1-5, with TRBD1 identical over 7 bases. The CDR3 sequence is 17 residues long. CDR1 MNHEY and CDR2 SVGAGI come from the germline V gene. V was clipped by 2 bases and J by 6 bases; unmatched bases: 13. In DNA form, the CDR3 reads TGTGCCAGCAGTTACCCTAACGACAGGGTTGGGGGTCAGCCCCAGCATTTT. It specifies CASSYPNDRVGGQPQHF.

Ten or more counts support this clonotype. This chain uses TRBV29-1 with TRBJ2-1; 13 bases are shared with TRBD2. The ends lost 6 bases at V and 0 bases at J; junction bases unmatched: 8. The CDR3 extends over 17 amino acids. The germline V gene encodes CDR1 SQVTM and CDR2 ANQGSEA. DNA of the CDR3: TGCAGCGTCTCCGGGACTAGCGGGACCAACTCCTACAATGAGCAGTTCTTC. This codes for CSVSGTSGTNSYNEQFF.

The CDR3 spells CASSPAPGPFTNEQFF. The CDR3 DNA is TGCGCCAGCAGCCCGGCGCCGGGTCCTTTTACTAATGAGCAGTTCTTC. This chain uses TRBV4-1 with TRBJ2-1; D is uncertain. This CDR3 has 16 residues. The ends were cut back, 4 bases at V and 7 bases at J, with 20 bases in the middle. Germline V gives CDR1 MGHRA, CDR2 YSYEKL.

The chain is built from TRBV11-2 and TRBJ2-2, with D possibly TRBD1 on 6 matching bases. The CDR3 spans 15 residues. V was shortened by 6 bases and J by 2 bases, with 13 bases between the two germline ends. The V gene's germline CDR1 is SGHAT and CDR2 FQNNGV. In nucleotides, the CDR3 is TGTGCCAGCAGTTCGACAGGCTCCAACACCGGGGAGCTGTTTTTT. It specifies CASSSTGSNTGELFF.

This clonotype was detected a few times. This chain links TRBV20-1 with TRBJ2-1; TRBD2 matches 9 bases. The V and J ends lost 0 bases and 8 bases, in that order; junction bases with no gene match: 11. The CDR3 runs 16 residues. Germline V CDR1 and CDR2: DFQATT, SNEGSKA (reference sequence). The CDR3 DNA reads TGCAGTGCTAGAGATCGAGGAGCGGGGGGCCAATATGAGCAGTTCTTC. Translation gives CSARDRGAGGQYEQFF.